Below are 21 T cell receptor beta chains sequenced from a single sample in a study of cytomegalovirus exposure and HLA in healthy donors (dated by TCRdb to between 2016 and 2019). Libraries were constructed by the immunoSEQ multiplex PCR assay. The multiplex PCR relied on a mix of 60 forward primers for TCR Vbeta segments and 13 reverse primers for TCR Jbeta segments. TCRdb's version of the immuneACCESS table is confined to in-frame rearrangements and falls short of the full clone set. An unresolved V gene accounts for under half of the shortfall where checked; the remainder is of unknown origin. Counted in this sample were 200,000 to 300,000 clones; around 80% of them appeared once. The ten largest clones capture under 0.6% of the sample. Sequenced: PBMCs. The receptor set was obtained from a boy younger than 18 in good health and CMV-seronegative.

J is TRBJ2-7 and V is TRBV7-9; 7 bases align to TRBD1. CDR3 length equals 13 residues. V was pared by 1 base and J by 6 bases, with 3 bases of the junction left unmatched. CDR1 and CDR2 from the germline V gene are SEHNR and FQNEAQ (reference sequence). The CDR3 loop reads CASSLGDSFEQYF. For the CDR3, the DNA is TGTGCCAGCAGCTTAGGGGACAGCTTCGAGCAGTACTTC.

This chain connects TRBV11-2 to TRBJ1-1; unclear D gene. The V gene lost 0 bases and the J gene lost 8 bases, with 7 bases spanning the gap. Per germline, CDR1 SGHAT and CDR2 FQNNGV. This CDR3 region has 12 residues. The chain's CDR3 is CASSLERREAFF. CDR3 nucleotides: TGTGCCAGCAGCTTAGAGAGGCGAGAAGCTTTCTTT.

The chain uses TRBV4-1 and TRBJ2-4; 12 positions agree with TRBD2. The CDR3 extends over 14 amino acids. With V trimmed by 3 bases and J by 8 bases, 2 bases remained unmatched. Germline CDR1 is MGHRA and CDR2 is YSYEKL. CDR3 residues: CASSHLAGGDIQYF. In DNA form, the CDR3 reads TGCGCCAGCAGCCACCTAGCGGGAGGGGACATTCAGTACTTC.

In this sample, this clone turned up a few times. The chain carries TRBV30 and TRBJ2-1; 7 bases line up with TRBD2. With 2 bases clipped from V and 3 bases from J, the junction kept 7 bases outside the gene matches. Germline assignment: CDR1 GTSNPN and CDR2 SVGIG (reference sequence). The CDR3 totals 15 residues. CDR3 region: CAWSSRAGFYNEQFF. The DNA of the CDR3 is TGTGCCTGGAGTTCCCGAGCGGGGTTCTACAATGAGCAGTTCTTC. The whole variable domain, filled in from reference TRBV30 and TRBJ2-1, reads SQTIHQWPATLVQPVGSPLSLECTVEGTSNPNLYWYRQAAGRGLQLLFYSVGIGQISSEVPQNLSASRPQDRQFILSSKKLLLSDSGFYLCAWSSRAGFYNEQFFGPGTRLTVL.

The CDR3 DNA sequence: TGTGCCAGCAGCTTACCTTCAGCGGGGGGAATATACTCCTACGAGCAGTACTTC. Amino acids: CASSLPSAGGIYSYEQYF. The chain uses TRBV7-3 and TRBJ2-7; TRBD2 matches at 9 bases. V dropped 2 bases and J dropped 0; count of bases not matched to a gene: 11. This CDR3 contains 18 residues. The germline V gene has CDR1 SGHTA and CDR2 FQGTGA.

This clone was counted a few times. The chain is built from TRBV11-2 and TRBJ1-1, with TRBD1 as a possible D gene (5 bases). The CDR3 runs to 13 residues. Deletions cut 3 bases from V and 1 base from J, with 6 bases between. Looked up from germline, CDR1 is SGHAT and CDR2 is FQNNGV. The CDR3 sequence is CASSFTGNTEAFF. The CDR3 DNA follows: TGTGCCAGCAGCTTTACAGGGAACACTGAAGCTTTCTTT.

This chain uses TRBV5-6 with TRBJ2-3, with 9 bases identical to TRBD1. Germline V CDR1 and CDR2: SGHDT, YYEEEE. After removal of 5 bases from V and 3 bases from J, the junction contained 4 bases not matched to a gene. The CDR3 is made up of 14 amino acids. The CDR3 loop is CASRLTGGTDTQYF. The CDR3 region has the DNA TGTGCCAGCAGGTTGACAGGGGGAACAGATACGCAGTATTTT.

V is TRBV30 and J is TRBJ2-3; D is perhaps TRBD2 (5 bases). Germline CDR1 and CDR2: GTSNPN and SVGIG (reference sequence). The CDR3 spans 13 residues. Trimming took off 3 bases at V and 4 bases at J, with 11 bases between the two ends. The CDR3 reads CAWRGGGADTQYF. The CDR3 nucleotides are TGTGCCTGGAGGGGCGGAGGAGCAGATACGCAGTATTTT.

The chain links TRBV10-2 to TRBJ2-3; weak D call: TRBD2 (5 bases). Germline lookup yields CDR1 WSHSY and CDR2 SAAADI. This CDR3 spans 15 amino acids. Trimming cost V 5 bases and J 0 bases, with 12 bases left between them. This CDR3 is CASSTDLTSTDTQYF. Written as DNA, the CDR3 is TGCGCCAGCAGTACGGACTTAACCAGCACAGATACGCAGTATTTT.

V and J are TRBV7-9 and TRBJ2-5; no clear D. This CDR3 is 11 amino acids long. The V end lost 5 bases, the J end lost 2 bases, and 3 bases lay between the germline ends. Germline V gene lookup returns CDR1 SEHNR and CDR2 FQNEAQ (reference sequence). The CDR3 DNA is TGTGCCAGCAGCGAGCAAGAGACCCAGTACTTC. This codes for CASSEQETQYF.

The V call is TRBV5-1, the J call TRBJ1-1; maybe TRBD1 (5 bases). The CDR3 contains 14 residues. Germline V CDR1 and CDR2: SGHRS, YFSETQ. The V end lost 0 bases, the J end lost 6 bases, and 12 bases lay between the germline ends. The chain's CDR3 is CASSLVAGRAEAFF. DNA for the CDR3: TGCGCCAGCAGCTTGGTTGCAGGGAGGGCTGAAGCTTTCTTT. The complete variable domain, with remaining parts taken from reference TRBV5-1 and TRBJ1-1, reads KAGVTQTPRYLIKTRGQQVTLSCSPISGHRSVSWYQQTPGQGLQFLFEYFSETQRNKGNFPGRFSGRQFSNSRSEMNVSTLELGDSALYLCASSLVAGRAEAFFGQGTRLTVV.

The chain has TRBV4-1 and TRBJ1-1; D gene ambiguous. The ends were cut back, 5 bases at V and 1 base at J, with 8 bases in the middle. The germline V gene encodes CDR1 MGHRA and CDR2 YSYEKL. This CDR3 is 13 amino acids long. The CDR3: CASSATGNTEAFF. As DNA, the CDR3 is TGCGCCAGCAGCGCCACCGGGAACACTGAAGCTTTCTTT.

The V call is TRBV6-4, the J call TRBJ2-3; 12 nucleotides align to TRBD2. The V and J ends lost 4 bases and 2 bases, in that order; junction bases with no gene match: 1. The CDR3 runs to 15 residues. In germline, CDR1 is MRHNA, CDR2 SNTAGT. The CDR3 loop reads CASSGTSGTTDTQYF. CDR3 nucleotides: TGTGCCAGCAGTGGGACTAGCGGGACCACAGATACGCAGTATTTT.

This clone was recorded only once. The V and J genes are TRBV11-2 and TRBJ1-1; tentatively, D is TRBD1 (5 bases). V lost 0 bases to trimming and J lost 4 bases, with 12 bases between them. Per germline, CDR1 SGHAT and CDR2 FQNNGV. The length of the CDR3 is 15 residues. CDR3: CASSLDQDGGTEAFF. CDR3 nucleotides: TGTGCCAGCAGCTTAGATCAAGACGGGGGCACTGAAGCTTTCTTT.

With regard to this clone: The junction differs from germline at one of its ends, possibly a read error. This sequence joins TRBV7-9 and TRBJ2-3, with TRBD1 matching 9 bases. Germline V gene data show CDR1 as SEHNR and CDR2 as FQNEAQ (reference sequence). There are 16 residues in the CDR3. CDR3: CSSSGSGTGRADTQYF. The CDR3 nucleotides are TGTTCCAGCAGCGGATCCGGGACAGGGCGCGCAGATACGCAGTATTTT.

The V gene is TRBV7-8, the J gene TRBJ1-1, with 10 nucleotides matching TRBD1. Germline V lookup: CDR1 SGHVS, CDR2 FQNEAQ. The V and J ends lost 5 bases and 6 bases, in that order; junction bases with no gene match: 9. The CDR3 is 15 amino acids. The CDR3 is CASSPKRTGGPEAFF. The CDR3 DNA is TGTGCCAGCAGCCCAAAGCGGACAGGGGGGCCTGAAGCTTTCTTT. The whole variable domain, remainder taken from reference TRBV7-8 and TRBJ1-1, is GAGVSQSPRYKVAKRGQDVALRCDPISGHVSLFWYQQALGQGPEFLTYFQNEAQLDKSGLPSDRFFAERPEGSVSTLKIQRTQQEDSAVYLCASSPKRTGGPEAFFGQGTRLTVV.

The V gene is TRBV18, the J gene TRBJ1-5, with D unclear. The CDR3 loop spans 14 amino acids. The V end was cut by 6 bases, the J end by 5 bases, with 14 bases between. In germline, CDR1 is KGHSH, CDR2 LQKENI. CDR3 in amino acids: CASSPTVGDQPQHF. The CDR3 DNA is TGTGCCAGCTCCCCTACGGTCGGGGATCAGCCCCAGCATTTT.

The rearrangement links TRBV10-3 to TRBJ2-7; perhaps TRBD1 as D (6 bases). The CDR3 is made up of 16 amino acids. The ends were cut back, 4 bases at V and 6 bases at J, with 22 bases in the middle. Germline V gene sequence: CDR1 ENHRY, CDR2 SYGVKD. The CDR3 DNA follows: TGTGCCATCAGTGTCAAAATGGGGCAGGGGTCCGGCGAGCAGTACTTC. Its translation is CAISVKMGQGSGEQYF.

The J gene is TRBJ2-2, the V gene TRBV7-8, with D possibly TRBD2 on 5 matching bases. CDR1 and CDR2 (germline): SGHVS, FQNEAQ. V was shortened by 6 bases and J by 4 bases, with 18 bases between the two germline ends. This CDR3 has 16 amino acids. The CDR3 spells CASRKRSSRSTGELFF. The CDR3 DNA follows: TGTGCCAGCAGGAAGCGGTCTAGCAGGTCCACCGGGGAGCTGTTTTTT. The full variable domain, in which reference TRBV7-8 and TRBJ2-2 provide the parts outside the CDR3, is GAGVSQSPRYKVAKRGQDVALRCDPISGHVSLFWYQQALGQGPEFLTYFQNEAQLDKSGLPSDRFFAERPEGSVSTLKIQRTQQEDSAVYLCASRKRSSRSTGELFFGEGSRLTVL.

The chain is built from TRBV2 and TRBJ2-7, with D unresolved. Looked up from germline, CDR1 is SNHLY and CDR2 is FYNNEI. The CDR3 contains 13 residues. Trimming left V 8 bases short and J 1 base short, with 12 bases between. Here the CDR3 reads CASCGGPSYEQYF. In nucleotides, the CDR3 is TGTGCCAGCTGCGGCGGTCCTTCCTACGAGCAGTACTTC.

Comment on this clone: One junction end does not reproduce the germline sequence, and a read error may be involved. This sequence joins TRBV9 and TRBJ2-7, with TRBD2 as a possible D gene (5 bases). Germline values: CDR1 SGDLS, CDR2 YYNGEE. The length of the CDR3 is 13 residues. The CDR3, as DNA: TGTGCCAGCAGCGCGGCTAGCTCCGACGAGCAGTACTTC. Amino acids: CASSAASSDEQYF.